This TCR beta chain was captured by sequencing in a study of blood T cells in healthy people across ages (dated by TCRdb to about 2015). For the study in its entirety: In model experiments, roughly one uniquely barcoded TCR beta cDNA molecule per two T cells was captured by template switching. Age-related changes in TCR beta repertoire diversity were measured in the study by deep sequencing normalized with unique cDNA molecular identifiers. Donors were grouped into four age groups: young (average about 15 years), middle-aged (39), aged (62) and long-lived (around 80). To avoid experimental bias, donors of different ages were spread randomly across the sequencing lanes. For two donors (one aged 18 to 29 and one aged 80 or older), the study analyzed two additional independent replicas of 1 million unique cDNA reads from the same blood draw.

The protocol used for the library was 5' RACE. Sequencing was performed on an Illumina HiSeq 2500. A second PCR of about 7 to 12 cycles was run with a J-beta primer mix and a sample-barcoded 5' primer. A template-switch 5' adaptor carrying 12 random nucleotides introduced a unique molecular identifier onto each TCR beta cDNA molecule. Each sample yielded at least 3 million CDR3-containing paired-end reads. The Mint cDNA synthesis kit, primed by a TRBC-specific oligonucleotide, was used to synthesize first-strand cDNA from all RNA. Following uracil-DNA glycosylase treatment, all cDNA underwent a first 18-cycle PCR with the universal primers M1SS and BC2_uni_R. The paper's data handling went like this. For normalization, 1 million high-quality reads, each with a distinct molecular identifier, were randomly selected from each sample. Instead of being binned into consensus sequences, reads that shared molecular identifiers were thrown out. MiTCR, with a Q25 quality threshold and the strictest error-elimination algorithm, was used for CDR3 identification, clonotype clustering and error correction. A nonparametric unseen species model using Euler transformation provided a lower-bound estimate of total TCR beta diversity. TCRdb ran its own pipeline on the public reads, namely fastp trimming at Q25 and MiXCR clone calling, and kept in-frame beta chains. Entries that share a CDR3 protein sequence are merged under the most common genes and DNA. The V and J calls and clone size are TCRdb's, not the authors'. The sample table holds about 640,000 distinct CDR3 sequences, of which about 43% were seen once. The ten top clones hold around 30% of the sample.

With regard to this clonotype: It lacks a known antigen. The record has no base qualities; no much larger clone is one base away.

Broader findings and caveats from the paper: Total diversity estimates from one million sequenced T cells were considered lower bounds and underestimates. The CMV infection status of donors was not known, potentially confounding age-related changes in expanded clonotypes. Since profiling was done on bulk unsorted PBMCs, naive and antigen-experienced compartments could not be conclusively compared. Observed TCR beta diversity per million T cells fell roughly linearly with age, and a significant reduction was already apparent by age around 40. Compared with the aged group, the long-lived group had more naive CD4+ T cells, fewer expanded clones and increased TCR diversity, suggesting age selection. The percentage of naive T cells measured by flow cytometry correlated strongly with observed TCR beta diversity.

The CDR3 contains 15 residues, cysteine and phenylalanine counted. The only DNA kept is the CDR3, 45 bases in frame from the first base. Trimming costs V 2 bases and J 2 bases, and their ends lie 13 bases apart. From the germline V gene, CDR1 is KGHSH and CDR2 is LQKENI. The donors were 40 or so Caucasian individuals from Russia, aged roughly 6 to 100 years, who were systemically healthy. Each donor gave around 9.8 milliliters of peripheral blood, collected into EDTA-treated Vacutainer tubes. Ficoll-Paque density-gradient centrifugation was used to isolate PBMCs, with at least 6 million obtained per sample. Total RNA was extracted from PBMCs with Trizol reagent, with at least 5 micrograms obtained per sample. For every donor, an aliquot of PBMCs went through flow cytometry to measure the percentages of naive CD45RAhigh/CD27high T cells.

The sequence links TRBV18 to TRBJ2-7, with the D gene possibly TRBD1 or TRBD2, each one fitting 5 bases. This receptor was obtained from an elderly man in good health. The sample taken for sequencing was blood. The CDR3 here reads CASSPDVRGAYEQYF. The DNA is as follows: TGTGCCAGCTCACCAGACGTGAGAGGGGCCTACGAGCAGTACTTC.